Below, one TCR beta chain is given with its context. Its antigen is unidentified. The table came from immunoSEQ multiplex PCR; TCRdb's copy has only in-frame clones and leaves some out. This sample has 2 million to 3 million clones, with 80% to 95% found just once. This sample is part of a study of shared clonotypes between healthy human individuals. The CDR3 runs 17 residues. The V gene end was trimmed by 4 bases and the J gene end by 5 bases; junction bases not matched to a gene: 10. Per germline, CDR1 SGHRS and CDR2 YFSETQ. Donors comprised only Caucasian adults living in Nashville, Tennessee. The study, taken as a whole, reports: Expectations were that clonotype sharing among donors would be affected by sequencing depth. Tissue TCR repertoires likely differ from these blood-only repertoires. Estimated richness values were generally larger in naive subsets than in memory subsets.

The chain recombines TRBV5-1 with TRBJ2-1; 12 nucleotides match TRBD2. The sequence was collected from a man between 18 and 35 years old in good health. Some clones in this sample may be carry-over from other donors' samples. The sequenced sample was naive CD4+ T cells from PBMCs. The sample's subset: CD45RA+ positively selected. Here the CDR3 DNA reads TGCGCCAGCAGCGACCACCTAGCGGGAGGGCCCGACAATGAGCAGTTCTTC. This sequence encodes CASSDHLAGGPDNEQFF.